Below, 4 T cell receptor beta chains from the same sample are listed, as sequenced in a study of T cells after somatic rescue of genetic block. Profiling relied on immunoSEQ multiplex PCR, and the TCRdb table lists in-frame clones only, not all of them. The sample shows around 15,000 clones, under 80% of them seen only once. The sequenced sample was peripheral blood mononuclear cells (PBMCs). These TCRs come from a young man.

About this clone itself: At one end the junction does not follow the germline gene, possibly because of a read error. The V and J genes are TRBV7-2 and TRBJ2-7, with D perhaps TRBD2 (6 bases). The CDR3 contains 13 residues. Germline loops: CDR1 SGHTA, CDR2 FQGNSA. CDR3 loop: CASSLEGLTTGDF. The CDR3 nucleotides are TGTGCCAGCAGCTTAGAAGGACTGACTACGGGGGACTTC. The full variable domain, completed using reference TRBV7-2 and TRBJ2-7, is GAGVSQSPSNKVTEKGKDVELRCDPISGHTALYWYRQSLGQGLEFLIYFQGNSAPDKSGLPSDRFSAERTGGSVSTLTIQRTQQEDSAVYLCASSLEGLTTGDFGPGTRLTVT.

V gene TRBV5-1 combines with J gene TRBJ2-5; 9 nucleotides match TRBD1. CDR1 and CDR2 from the germline V gene are SGHRS and YFSETQ. The V and J ends lost 0 bases and 2 bases, in that order; junction bases with no gene match: 2. The CDR3 runs 15 residues. The DNA for the CDR3 is TGCGCCAGCAGCTTGGGGGACAGGGCTCAAGAGACCCAGTACTTC. Translation: CASSLGDRAQETQYF.

The J gene is TRBJ2-7, the V gene TRBV5-3; 7 bases line up with TRBD2. TRBV5-3 carries the ORF label, with uncertain function. V shed 8 bases, J shed 1 base, and the junction held 9 bases outside the gene matches. The CDR3 length is 14 residues. Here the CDR3 reads CASSPREGSYEQYF. Here the CDR3 DNA reads TGTGCCAGCAGCCCTAGGGAGGGGTCCTACGAGCAGTACTTC.

J is TRBJ2-7 and V is TRBV6-6; TRBD2 is a possible D gene (6 bases). Trimming took off 2 bases at V and 6 bases at J, with 11 bases between the two ends. This CDR3 comprises 13 residues. Germline V lookup: CDR1 MNHNY, CDR2 SVGAGI (reference sequence). The CDR3 loop is CASSYGGKGEQYF. Here the CDR3 DNA reads TGTGCCAGCAGTTACGGCGGGAAGGGCGAGCAGTACTTC.